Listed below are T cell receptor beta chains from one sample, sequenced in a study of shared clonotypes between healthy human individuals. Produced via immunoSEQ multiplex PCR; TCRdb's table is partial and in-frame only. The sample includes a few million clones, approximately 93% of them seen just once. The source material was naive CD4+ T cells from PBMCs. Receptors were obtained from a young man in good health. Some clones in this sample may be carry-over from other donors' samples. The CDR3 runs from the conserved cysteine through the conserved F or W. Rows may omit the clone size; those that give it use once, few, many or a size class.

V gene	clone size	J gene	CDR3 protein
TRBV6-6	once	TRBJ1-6	CASSYSSGSPLHF
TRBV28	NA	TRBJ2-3	CASSPVLWADTQYF
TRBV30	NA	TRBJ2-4	CASSQAKNIQYF
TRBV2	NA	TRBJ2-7	CASTRDRGRSEQYF
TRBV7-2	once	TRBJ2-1	CASRAGLNEQFF
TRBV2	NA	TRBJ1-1	CASRKGQGDTEAFF
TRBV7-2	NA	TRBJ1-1	CASSLMNRLPTEAFF
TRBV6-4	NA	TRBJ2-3	CASSEAGNTDTQYF
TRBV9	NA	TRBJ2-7	CASSIRQGSYEQYF
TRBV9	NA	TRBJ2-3	CASSTGTDTQYF
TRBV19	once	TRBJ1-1	CASLRTGRNTEAFF
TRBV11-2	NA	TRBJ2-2	CAGGAGGELFF
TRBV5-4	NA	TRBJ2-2	CASSSGLRQTGELFF
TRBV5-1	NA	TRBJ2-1	CASSPGTESINEQFF
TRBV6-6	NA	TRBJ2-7	CASSKSGGRAREQYF
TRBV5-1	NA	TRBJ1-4	CASSSGGAEKLFF
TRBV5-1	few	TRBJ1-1	CASSLLGYEAFF
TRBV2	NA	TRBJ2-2	CASRTEAITGELFF
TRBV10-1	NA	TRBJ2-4	CASKDIGPTPTRSLAKNIQYF
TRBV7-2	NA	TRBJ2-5	CASSGRIAGAPETQYF
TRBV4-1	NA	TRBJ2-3	CASSAAIPGSGRTDTQYF
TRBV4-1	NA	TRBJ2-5	CASSRAGALGETQYF
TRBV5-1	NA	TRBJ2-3	CASSSLAGVSDTQYF